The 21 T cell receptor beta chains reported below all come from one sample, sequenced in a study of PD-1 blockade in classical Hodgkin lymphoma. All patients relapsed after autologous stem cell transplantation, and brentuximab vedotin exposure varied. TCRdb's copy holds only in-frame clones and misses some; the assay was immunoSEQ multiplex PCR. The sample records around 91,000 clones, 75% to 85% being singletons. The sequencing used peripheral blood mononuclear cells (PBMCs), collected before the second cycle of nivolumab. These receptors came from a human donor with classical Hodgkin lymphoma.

The CDR3 DNA reads TGTGCCAGCAGCCAACAGGGGGCGAACACTGAAGCTTTCTTT. Translation: CASSQQGANTEAFF. The chain joins TRBV7-3 to TRBJ1-1; 9 positions match TRBD1. The germline V gene has CDR1 SGHTA and CDR2 FQGTGA. V was pared by 5 bases and J by 1 base, with 2 bases of the junction left unmatched. The CDR3 sequence is 14 residues long.

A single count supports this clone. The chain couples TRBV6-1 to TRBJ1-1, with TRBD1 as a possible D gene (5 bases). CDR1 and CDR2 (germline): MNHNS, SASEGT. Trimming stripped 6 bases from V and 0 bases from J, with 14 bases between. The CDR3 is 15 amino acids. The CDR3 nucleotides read TGTGCCAGCAGACGGGGGGGGACGGTGAACACTGAAGCTTTCTTT. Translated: CASRRGGTVNTEAFF.

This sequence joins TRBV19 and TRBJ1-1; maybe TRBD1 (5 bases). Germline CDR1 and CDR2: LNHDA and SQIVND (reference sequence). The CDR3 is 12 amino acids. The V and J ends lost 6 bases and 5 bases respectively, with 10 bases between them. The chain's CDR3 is CASRGARTEAFF. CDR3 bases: TGTGCCAGTAGAGGGGCGCGTACTGAAGCTTTCTTT.

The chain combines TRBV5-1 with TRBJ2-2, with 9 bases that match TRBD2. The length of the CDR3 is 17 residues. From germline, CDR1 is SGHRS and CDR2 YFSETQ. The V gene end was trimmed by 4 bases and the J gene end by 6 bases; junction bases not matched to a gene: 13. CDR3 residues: CASSRSLGLAYAGELFF. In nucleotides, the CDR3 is TGCGCCAGCAGCCGTAGTTTGGGACTAGCATACGCCGGGGAGCTGTTTTTT.

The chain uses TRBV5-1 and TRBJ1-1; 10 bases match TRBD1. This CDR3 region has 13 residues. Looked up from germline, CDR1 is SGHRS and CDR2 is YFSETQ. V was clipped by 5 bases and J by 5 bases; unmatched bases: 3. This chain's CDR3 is CASSKDRGTEAFF. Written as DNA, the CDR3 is TGCGCCAGCAGTAAGGACAGGGGGACTGAAGCTTTCTTT.

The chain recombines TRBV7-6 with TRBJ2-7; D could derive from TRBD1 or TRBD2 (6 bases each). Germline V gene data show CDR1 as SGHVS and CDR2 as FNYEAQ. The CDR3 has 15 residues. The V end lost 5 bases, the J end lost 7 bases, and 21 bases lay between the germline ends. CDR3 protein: CASSLGAGSAWEQYF. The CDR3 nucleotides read TGTGCCAGCAGCCTGGGGGCGGGATCGGCGTGGGAGCAGTACTTC.

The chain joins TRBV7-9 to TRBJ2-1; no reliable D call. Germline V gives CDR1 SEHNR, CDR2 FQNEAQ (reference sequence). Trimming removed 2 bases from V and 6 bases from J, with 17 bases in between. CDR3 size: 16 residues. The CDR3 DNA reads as TGTGCCAGCAGCTTAACCTTAGTGACCAGTGGCAATGAGCAGTTCTTC. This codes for CASSLTLVTSGNEQFF.

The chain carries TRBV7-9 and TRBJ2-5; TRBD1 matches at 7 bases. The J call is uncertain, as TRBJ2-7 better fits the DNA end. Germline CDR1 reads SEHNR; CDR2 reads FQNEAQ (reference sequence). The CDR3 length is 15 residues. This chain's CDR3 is CASSLARGREYEQYF. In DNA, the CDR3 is TGTGCCAGCAGCTTAGCTAGGGGGCGCGAGTACGAGCAGTACTTC.

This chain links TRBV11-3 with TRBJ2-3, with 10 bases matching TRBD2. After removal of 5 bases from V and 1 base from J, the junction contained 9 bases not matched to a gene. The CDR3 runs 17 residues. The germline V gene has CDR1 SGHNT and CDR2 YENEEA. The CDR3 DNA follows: TGTGCCAGCAGCCCCCGTCAGCGGGAGGGGGGCACAGATACGCAGTATTTT. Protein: CASSPRQREGGTDTQYF.

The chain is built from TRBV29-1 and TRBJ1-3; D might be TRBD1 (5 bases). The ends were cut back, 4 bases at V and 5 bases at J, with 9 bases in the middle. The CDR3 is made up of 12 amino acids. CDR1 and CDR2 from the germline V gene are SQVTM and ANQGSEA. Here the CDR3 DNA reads TGCAGCGTTGTCCCAGGGAGAAACACCATATATTTT. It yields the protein CSVVPGRNTIYF.

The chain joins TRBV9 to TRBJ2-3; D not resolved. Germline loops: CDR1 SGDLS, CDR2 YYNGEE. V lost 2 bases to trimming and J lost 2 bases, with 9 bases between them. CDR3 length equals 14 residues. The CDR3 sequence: CASSVDPHTDTQYF. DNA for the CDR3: TGTGCCAGCAGCGTTGACCCACACACAGATACGCAGTATTTT.

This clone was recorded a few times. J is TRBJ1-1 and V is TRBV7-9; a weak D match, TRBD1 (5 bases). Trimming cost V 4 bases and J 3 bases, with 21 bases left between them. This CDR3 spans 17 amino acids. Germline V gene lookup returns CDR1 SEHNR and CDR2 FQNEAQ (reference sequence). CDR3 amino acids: CASSSKKRGGGDTEAFF. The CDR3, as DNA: TGTGCCAGCAGCTCTAAAAAGAGGGGCGGAGGGGACACTGAAGCTTTCTTT.

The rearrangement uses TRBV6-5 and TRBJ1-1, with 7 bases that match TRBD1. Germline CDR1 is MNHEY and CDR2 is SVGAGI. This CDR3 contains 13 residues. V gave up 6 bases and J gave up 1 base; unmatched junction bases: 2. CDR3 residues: CASRGTANTEAFF. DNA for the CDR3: TGTGCCAGCAGAGGGACAGCGAACACTGAAGCTTTCTTT.

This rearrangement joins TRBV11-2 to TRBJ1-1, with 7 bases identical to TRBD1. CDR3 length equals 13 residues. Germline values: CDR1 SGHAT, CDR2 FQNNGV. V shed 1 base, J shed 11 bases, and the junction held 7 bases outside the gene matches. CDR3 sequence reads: CASSLVRQGDAFF. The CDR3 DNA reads TGTGCCAGCAGCTTAGTGAGGCAGGGGGACGCTTTCTTT.

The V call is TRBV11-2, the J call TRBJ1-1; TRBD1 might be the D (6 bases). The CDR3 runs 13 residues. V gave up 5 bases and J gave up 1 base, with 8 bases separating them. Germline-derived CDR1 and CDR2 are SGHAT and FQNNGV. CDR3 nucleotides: TGTGCCAGCAGCCGGACAGCGAACACTGAAGCTTTCTTT. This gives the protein CASSRTANTEAFF.

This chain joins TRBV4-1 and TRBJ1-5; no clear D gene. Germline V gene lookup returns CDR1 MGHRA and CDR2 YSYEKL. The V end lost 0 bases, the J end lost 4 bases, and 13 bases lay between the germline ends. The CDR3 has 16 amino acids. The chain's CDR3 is CASSQDRFSHNQPQHF. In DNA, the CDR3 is TGCGCCAGCAGCCAAGATCGGTTCTCCCATAATCAGCCCCAGCATTTT.

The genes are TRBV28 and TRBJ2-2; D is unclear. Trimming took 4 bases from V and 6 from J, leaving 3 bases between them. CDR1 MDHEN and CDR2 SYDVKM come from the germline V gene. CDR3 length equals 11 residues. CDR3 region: CASSYSGELFF. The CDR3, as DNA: TGTGCCAGCAGTTATTCCGGGGAGCTGTTTTTT.

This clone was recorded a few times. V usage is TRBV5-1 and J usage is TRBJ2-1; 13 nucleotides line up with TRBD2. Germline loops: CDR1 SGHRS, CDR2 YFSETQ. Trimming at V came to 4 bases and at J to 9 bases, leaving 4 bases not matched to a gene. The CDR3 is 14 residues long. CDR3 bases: TGCGCCAGCAGCCGGACTAGCGGGAGTGTTGAGCAGTTCTTC. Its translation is CASSRTSGSVEQFF.

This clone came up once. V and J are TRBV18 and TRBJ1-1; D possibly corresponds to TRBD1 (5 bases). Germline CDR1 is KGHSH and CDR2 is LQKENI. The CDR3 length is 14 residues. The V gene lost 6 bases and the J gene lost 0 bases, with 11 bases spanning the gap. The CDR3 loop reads CASSFLGVNTEAFF. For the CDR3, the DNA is TGTGCCAGCTCGTTTTTGGGGGTGAACACTGAAGCTTTCTTT.

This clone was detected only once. The CDR3 region has the DNA TGTGCCAGCAGTGGGTCGGGAGGACAGGGGACCTATGGCTACACCTTC. This translates into CASSGSGGQGTYGYTF. The chain links TRBV25-1 to TRBJ1-2; 9 nucleotides match TRBD1. This CDR3 region has 16 residues. Germline V gives CDR1 MGHDK, CDR2 SYGVNS. Trimming cost V 4 bases and J 4 bases; bases outside gene matches: 10.

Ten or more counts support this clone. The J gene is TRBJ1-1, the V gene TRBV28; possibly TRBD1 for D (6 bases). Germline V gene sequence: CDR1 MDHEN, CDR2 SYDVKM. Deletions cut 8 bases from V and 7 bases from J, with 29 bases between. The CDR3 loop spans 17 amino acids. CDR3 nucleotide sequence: TGTGCCAGCCCCCCACCGGGGGGGCGGACCGAGGTTAGTGAAGCTTTCTTT. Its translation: CASPPPGGRTEVSEAFF.